The source of this T cell receptor beta chain is a study of blood T cell repertoires in COVID-19. Study-level background: Researchers got acute and convalescent COVID-19 samples from the United States, Italy and Spain.

Produced via immunoSEQ multiplex PCR; TCRdb's table is partial and in-frame only. There are 250,000 to 350,000 clones in the sample; around 85% occur only once, and 4.1% lies in the top ten. This CDR3 region has 13 residues. CDR1 is LGHDT, CDR2 YNNKEL, per germline (reference sequence). V lost 11 bases and J lost 0, with 13 bases in between. This chain links TRBV3-1 (or the pseudogene TRBV3-2) with TRBJ1-2; D unresolved. The sample was peripheral blood. This receptor was taken from a woman in her forties or fifties with active or convalescent COVID-19. CDR3 bases: TGTGCCGCGGCGGAGGGAGCTAACTATGGCTACACCTTC. It codes for CAAAEGANYGYTF.